This note documents a single T cell receptor beta chain sequence. Within the sample, other DNA sequences also encode this same CDR3. This entry belongs to a study of beta chain features in type 1 diabetes. The overall study: The study found patients and healthy donors alike in age, gender and cell yields.

Every bit of the isolated RNA underwent reverse transcription, so sequencing read expressed TCRB transcripts. About 3.6 million reads was the average for naive, central memory and regulatory T cell samples. TCRdb's table, derived via immunoSEQ multiplex PCR, lists solely in-frame clones and lacks some. The sample has hundreds of thousands of clones; around an eighth are singletons. This CDR3 has 16 amino acids. The V gene's germline CDR1 is SGHRS and CDR2 YFSETQ. V lost 1 base to trimming and J lost 0 bases, with 10 bases between them. The TCR was taken from a man aged 18 to 29 in good health. The chain links TRBV5-1 to TRBJ2-2; D may be TRBD1 (6 bases). The sequencing input was naive CD4+ T cells from blood. CDR3 loop: CASSLTGTPNTGELFF. Here the CDR3 DNA reads TGCGCCAGCAGCTTGACCGGGACACCGAACACCGGGGAGCTGTTTTTT.